This entry describes one TCR beta chain. Its target is not known. These data are taken from a study of OX40 agonist ivuxolimab in advanced cancers. About the research overall: Three patients showed partial responses: one hepatocellular carcinoma and two cutaneous melanoma cases.

Study-level points and caveats: Blood T cells, both CD4+ and CD8+, expanded clonally by week 6 at 0.1 to 3.0 mg/kg. In CD8+ T cells, expanded clones were on average more numerous than in CD4+. The 0.1-3.0 mg/kg partial responders had among the lowest clonal expansion.

Here immunoSEQ multiplex PCR was the method, and the copy in TCRdb shows in-frame clones only, minus some. The table has about 70,000 clones, roughly four fifths seen once. The material sequenced was CD4+ or CD8+ T cells sorted from blood, taken in a trial of the OX40 agonist ivuxolimab. The receptor was derived from an adult with an advanced solid tumor such as melanoma, head and neck, liver or kidney cancer.

Here the CDR3 reads CASSLLVSTGEQYF. The CDR3 DNA reads TGTGCCAGCAGCTTACTAGTTTCGACGGGGGAGCAGTACTTC. The rearrangement links TRBV7-9 to TRBJ2-7; D may be TRBD2 (5 bases). Trimming cost V 2 bases and J 7 bases, with 15 bases left between them. Germline-derived CDR1 and CDR2 are SEHNR and FQNEAQ (reference sequence). The CDR3 totals 14 residues.